The entry below describes one T cell receptor (beta chain). The record originates from a study of cytomegalovirus exposure and HLA in healthy donors. PCR was performed using 60 Vbeta and 13 Jbeta primers. Profiling relied on immunoSEQ multiplex PCR, and the TCRdb table lists in-frame clones only, not all of them. Here the sample spans about 270,000 clones, under 80% being singletons. CDR3 length equals 16 residues. The germline V gene encodes CDR1 SEHNR and CDR2 FQNEAQ (reference sequence). V gave up 7 bases and J gave up 5 bases, with 18 bases separating them. The sample consisted of PBMCs. The chain employs TRBV7-9 and TRBJ1-6; weak D call: TRBD1 (6 bases). The origin of this receptor is a female donor in good health and CMV-seronegative. CDR3 loop: CASTLKADRNNSPLHF. The CDR3 region has the DNA TGTGCCAGCACCCTAAAAGCGGACAGAAATAATTCACCCCTCCACTTT.